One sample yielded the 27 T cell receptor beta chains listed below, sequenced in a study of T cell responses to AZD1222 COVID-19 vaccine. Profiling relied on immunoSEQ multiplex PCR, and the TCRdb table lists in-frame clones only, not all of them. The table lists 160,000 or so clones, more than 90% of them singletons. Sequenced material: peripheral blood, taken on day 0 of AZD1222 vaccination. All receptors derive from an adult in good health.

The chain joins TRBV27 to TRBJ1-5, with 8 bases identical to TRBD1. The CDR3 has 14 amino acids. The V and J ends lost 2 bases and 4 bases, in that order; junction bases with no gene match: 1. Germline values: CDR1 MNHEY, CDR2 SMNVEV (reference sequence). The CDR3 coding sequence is TGTGCCAGCAGTTTAGGACAGGGAAATCAGCCCCAGCATTTT. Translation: CASSLGQGNQPQHF.

The CDR3 sequence: CASSSRGDYGYTF. CDR3 nucleotide sequence: TGTGCCAGCAGCTCCCGGGGCGACTATGGCTACACCTTC. The chain is built from TRBV27 and TRBJ1-2; a weak D match, TRBD1 (5 bases). V lost 6 bases, J lost 3 bases, and 11 bases lay in between. CDR1 and CDR2 (germline): MNHEY, SMNVEV (reference sequence). The CDR3 is made up of 13 amino acids.

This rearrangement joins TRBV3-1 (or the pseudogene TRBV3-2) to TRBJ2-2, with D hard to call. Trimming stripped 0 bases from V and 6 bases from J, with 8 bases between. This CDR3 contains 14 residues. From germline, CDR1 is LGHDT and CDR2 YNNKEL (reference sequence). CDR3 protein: CASSQDEVSGELFF. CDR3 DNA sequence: TGTGCCAGCAGCCAAGACGAGGTGTCCGGGGAGCTGTTTTTT.

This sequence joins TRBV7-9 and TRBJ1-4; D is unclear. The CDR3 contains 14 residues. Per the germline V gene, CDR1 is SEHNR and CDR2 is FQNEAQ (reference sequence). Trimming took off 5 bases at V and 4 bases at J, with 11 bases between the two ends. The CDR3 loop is CASSGLALNEKLFF. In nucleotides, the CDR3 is TGTGCCAGCAGCGGGCTGGCCCTTAATGAAAAACTGTTTTTT.

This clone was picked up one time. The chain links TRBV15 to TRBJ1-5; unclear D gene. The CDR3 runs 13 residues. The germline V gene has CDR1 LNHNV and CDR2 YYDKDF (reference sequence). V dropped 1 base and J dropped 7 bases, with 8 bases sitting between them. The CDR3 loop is CATSRVPAQPQHF. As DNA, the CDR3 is TGTGCCACCAGCAGAGTCCCGGCACAGCCCCAGCATTTT.

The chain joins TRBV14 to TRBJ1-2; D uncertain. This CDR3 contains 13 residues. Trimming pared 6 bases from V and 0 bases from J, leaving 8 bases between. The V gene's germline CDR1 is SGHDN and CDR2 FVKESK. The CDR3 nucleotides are TGTGCCAGCAGTTTCGACGCTAACTATGGCTACACCTTC. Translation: CASSFDANYGYTF.

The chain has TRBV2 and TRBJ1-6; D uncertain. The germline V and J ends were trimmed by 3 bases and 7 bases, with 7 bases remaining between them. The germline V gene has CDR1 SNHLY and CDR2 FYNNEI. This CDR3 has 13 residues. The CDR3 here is CASSEVRNSPLHF. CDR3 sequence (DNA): TGTGCCAGCAGTGAGGTCAGGAATTCACCCCTCCACTTT.

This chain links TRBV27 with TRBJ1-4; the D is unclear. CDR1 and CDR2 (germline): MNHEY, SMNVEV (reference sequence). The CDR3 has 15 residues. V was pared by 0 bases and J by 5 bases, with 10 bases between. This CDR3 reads CASSLSGRPNEKLFF. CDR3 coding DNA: TGTGCCAGCAGTTTATCAGGACGGCCGAATGAAAAACTGTTTTTT.

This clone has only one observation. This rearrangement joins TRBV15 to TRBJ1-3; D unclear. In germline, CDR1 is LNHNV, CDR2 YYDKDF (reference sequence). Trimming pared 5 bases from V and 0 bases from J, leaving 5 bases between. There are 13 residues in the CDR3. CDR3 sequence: CATSSGSGNTIYF. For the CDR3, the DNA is TGTGCCACCAGCTCCGGCTCTGGAAACACCATATATTTT. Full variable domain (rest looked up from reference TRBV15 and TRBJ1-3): DAMVIQNPRYQVTQFGKPVTLSCSQTLNHNVMYWYQQKSSQAPKLLFHYYDKDFNNEADTPDNFQSRRPNTSFCFLDIRSPGLGDTAMYLCATSSGSGNTIYFGEGSWLTVV.

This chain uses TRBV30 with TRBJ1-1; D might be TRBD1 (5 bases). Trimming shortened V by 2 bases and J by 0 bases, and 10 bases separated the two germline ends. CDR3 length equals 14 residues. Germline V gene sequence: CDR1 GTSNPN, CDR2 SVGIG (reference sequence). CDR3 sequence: CAWSPGTVNTEAFF. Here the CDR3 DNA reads TGTGCCTGGAGTCCCGGGACGGTGAACACTGAAGCTTTCTTT.

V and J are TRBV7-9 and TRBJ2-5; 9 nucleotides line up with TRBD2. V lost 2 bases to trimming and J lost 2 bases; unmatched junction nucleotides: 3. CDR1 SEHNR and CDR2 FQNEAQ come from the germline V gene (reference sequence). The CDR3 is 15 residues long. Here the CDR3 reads CASSLFSGGQETQYF. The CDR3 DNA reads TGTGCCAGCAGCTTATTTAGCGGGGGTCAAGAGACCCAGTACTTC.

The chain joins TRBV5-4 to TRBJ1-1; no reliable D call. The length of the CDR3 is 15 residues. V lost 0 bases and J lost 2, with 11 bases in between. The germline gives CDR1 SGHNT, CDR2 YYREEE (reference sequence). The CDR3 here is CASSLEPRRNTEAFF. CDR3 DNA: TGTGCCAGCAGCTTGGAACCTCGGAGAAACACTGAAGCTTTCTTT.

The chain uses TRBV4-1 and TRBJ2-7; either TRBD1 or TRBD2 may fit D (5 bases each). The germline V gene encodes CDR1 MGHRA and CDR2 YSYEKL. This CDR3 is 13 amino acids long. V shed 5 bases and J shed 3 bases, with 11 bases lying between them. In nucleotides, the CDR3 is TGCGCCAGCAGCGTCGGGGCGGACTACGAGCAGTACTTC. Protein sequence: CASSVGADYEQYF.

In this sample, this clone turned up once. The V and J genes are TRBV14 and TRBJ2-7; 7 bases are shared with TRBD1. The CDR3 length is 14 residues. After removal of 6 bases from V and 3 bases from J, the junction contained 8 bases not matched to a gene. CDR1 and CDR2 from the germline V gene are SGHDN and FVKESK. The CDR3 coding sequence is TGTGCCAGCAGTCCCGGGACAGTAAACTACGAGCAGTACTTC. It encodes CASSPGTVNYEQYF. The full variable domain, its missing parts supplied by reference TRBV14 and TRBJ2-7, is EAGVTQFPSHSVIEKGQTVTLRCDPISGHDNLYWYRRVMGKEIKFLLHFVKESKQDESGMPNNRFLAERTGGTYSTLKVQPAELEDSGVYFCASSPGTVNYEQYFGPGTRLTVT.

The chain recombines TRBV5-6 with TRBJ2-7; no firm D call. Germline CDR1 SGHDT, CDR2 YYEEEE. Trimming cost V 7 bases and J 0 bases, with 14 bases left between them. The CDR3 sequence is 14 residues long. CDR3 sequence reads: CASGRRTDSYEQYF. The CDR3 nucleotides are TGTGCCAGCGGTCGTCGGACGGACTCCTACGAGCAGTACTTC.

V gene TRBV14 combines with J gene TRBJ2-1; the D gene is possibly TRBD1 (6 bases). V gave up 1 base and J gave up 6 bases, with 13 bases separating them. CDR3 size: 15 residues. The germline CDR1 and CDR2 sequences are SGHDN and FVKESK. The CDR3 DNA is TGTGCCAGCAGCCAAGCCGGGACAAGTCCCAATGAGCAGTTCTTC. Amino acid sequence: CASSQAGTSPNEQFF. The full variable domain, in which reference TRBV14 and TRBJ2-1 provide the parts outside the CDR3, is EAGVTQFPSHSVIEKGQTVTLRCDPISGHDNLYWYRRVMGKEIKFLLHFVKESKQDESGMPNNRFLAERTGGTYSTLKVQPAELEDSGVYFCASSQAGTSPNEQFFGPGTRLTVL.

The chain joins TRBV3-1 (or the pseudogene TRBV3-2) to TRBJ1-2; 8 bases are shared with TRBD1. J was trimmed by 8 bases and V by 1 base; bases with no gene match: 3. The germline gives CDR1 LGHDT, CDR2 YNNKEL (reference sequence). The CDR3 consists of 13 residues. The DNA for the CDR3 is TGTGCCAGCAGCCAAGGACAGGGGTGGGGCTACACCTTC. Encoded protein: CASSQGQGWGYTF.

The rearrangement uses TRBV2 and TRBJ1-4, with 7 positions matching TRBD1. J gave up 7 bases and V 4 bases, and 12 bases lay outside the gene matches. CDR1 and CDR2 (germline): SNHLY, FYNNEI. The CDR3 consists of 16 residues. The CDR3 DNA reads TGTGCCAGCAGTGGCCTGAGGACAGGTGGAAGTGAAAAACTGTTTTTT. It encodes CASSGLRTGGSEKLFF.

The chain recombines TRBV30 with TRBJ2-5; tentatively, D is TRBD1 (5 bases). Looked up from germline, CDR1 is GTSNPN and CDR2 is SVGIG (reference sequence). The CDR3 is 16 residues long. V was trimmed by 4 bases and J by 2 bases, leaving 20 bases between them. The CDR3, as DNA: TGTGCCTGGACCCACCCCCCTCGCAGGGTTCAAGAGACCCAGTACTTC. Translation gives CAWTHPPRRVQETQYF.

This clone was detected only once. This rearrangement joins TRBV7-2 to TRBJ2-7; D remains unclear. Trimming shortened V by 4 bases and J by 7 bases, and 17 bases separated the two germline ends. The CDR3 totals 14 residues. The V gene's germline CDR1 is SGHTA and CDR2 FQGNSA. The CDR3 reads CASSSRLNLGEQYF. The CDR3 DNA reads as TGTGCCAGCAGCTCCCGATTGAACCTCGGGGAGCAGTACTTC.

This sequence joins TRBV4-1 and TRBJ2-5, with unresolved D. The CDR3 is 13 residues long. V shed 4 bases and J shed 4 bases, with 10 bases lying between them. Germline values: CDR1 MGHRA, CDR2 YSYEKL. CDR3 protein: CASSPPSGETQYF. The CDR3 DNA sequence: TGCGCCAGCAGCCCCCCCTCAGGAGAGACCCAGTACTTC.

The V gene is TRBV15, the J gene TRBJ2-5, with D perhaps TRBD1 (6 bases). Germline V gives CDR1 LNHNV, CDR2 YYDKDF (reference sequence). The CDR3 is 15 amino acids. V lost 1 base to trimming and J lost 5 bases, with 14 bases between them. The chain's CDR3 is CATSRVAGAFETQYF. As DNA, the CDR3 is TGTGCCACCAGCAGAGTAGCAGGGGCTTTCGAGACCCAGTACTTC.

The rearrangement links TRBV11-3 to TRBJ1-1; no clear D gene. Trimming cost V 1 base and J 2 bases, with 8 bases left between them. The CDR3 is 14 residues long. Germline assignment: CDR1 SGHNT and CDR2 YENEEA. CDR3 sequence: CASSLGRANTEAFF. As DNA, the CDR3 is TGTGCCAGCAGCTTAGGTAGGGCCAACACTGAAGCTTTCTTT.

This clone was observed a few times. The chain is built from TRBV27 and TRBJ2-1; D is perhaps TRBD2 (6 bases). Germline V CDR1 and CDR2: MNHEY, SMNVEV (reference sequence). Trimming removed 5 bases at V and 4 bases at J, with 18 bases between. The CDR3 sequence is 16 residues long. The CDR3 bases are TGTGCCAGCAGTACTCCACGGGGGATTGCTTACAATGAGCAGTTCTTC. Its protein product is CASSTPRGIAYNEQFF.

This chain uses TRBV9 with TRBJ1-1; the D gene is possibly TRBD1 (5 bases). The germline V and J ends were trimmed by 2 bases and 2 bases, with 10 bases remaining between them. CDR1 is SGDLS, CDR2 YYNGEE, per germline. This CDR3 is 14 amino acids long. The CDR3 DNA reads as TGTGCCAGCAGCGTGGGACGTTTAAACACTGAAGCTTTCTTT. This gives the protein CASSVGRLNTEAFF.

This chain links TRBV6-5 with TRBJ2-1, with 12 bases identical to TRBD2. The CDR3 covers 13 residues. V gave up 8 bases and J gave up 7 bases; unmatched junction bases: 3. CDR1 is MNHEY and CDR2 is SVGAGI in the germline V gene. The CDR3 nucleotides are TGTGCCAGCCGAGGACTAGCGGGGAATGAGCAGTTCTTC. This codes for CASRGLAGNEQFF.

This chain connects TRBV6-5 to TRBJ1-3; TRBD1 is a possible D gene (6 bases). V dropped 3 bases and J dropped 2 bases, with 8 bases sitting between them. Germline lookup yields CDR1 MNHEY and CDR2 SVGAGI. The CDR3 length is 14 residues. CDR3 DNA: TGTGCCAGCAGTTATGGGACAACTGGAAACACCATATATTTT. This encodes CASSYGTTGNTIYF.